The 30 T cell receptor beta chains listed next were all sequenced from one sample in a study of cytomegalovirus exposure and HLA in healthy donors (dated by TCRdb to 2017 to 2019). Library preparation used the immunoSEQ multiplex PCR assay. A mixture of 60 forward primers for TCR Vbeta segments and 13 reverse primers for TCR Jbeta segments was used in the multiplex PCR. The table was pulled from immuneACCESS by TCRdb, which kept in-frame rearrangements only. Such tables lose some clones; where checked, under half of the loss comes from unresolved V genes, and the rest has no known cause. Across this sample there are 250,000 to 350,000 clones, with roughly 80% seen only once. The biggest ten clones account for more than 0.3% of the sample. The sample consisted of PBMCs. Receptor source: a girl aged 2 to 10 in good health and CMV-seronegative.

The rearrangement links TRBV5-1 to TRBJ2-6; no reliable D call. With 0 bases removed from V and 0 bases from J, the gap between germline ends came to 7 bases. From germline, CDR1 is SGHRS and CDR2 YFSETQ. The CDR3 extends over 16 amino acids. The chain's CDR3 is CASSLGWSSGANVLTF. CDR3 coding DNA: TGCGCCAGCAGCTTGGGATGGAGCTCTGGGGCCAACGTCCTGACTTTC.

The V and J genes are TRBV5-4 and TRBJ1-6; tentative D call: TRBD1 (6 bases). Germline V gene lookup returns CDR1 SGHNT and CDR2 YYREEE (reference sequence). The length of the CDR3 is 14 residues. The V end lost 1 base, the J end lost 10 bases, and 12 bases lay between the germline ends. The CDR3 sequence is CASSLTGWESPLHF. CDR3 bases: TGTGCCAGCAGCTTGACAGGGTGGGAATCACCCCTCCACTTT.

The genes are TRBV10-1 and TRBJ2-7; TRBD2 aligns across 10 bases. This CDR3 region has 17 residues. V trimming: 5 bases; J trimming: 2 bases; junction bases outside the gene matches: 12. Looked up from germline, CDR1 is WNHNN and CDR2 is SYGVQD (reference sequence). CDR3 sequence reads: CASSRNYLAGVPYEQYF. Written as DNA, the CDR3 is TGCGCCAGCAGTCGAAACTATCTAGCGGGAGTCCCCTACGAGCAGTACTTC.

The J gene is TRBJ2-1, the V gene TRBV7-2; D is uncertain. Germline CDR1 and CDR2: SGHTA and FQGNSA. The V end lost 5 bases, the J end lost 6 bases, and 14 bases lay between the germline ends. The length of the CDR3 is 14 residues. Here the CDR3 reads CASSPTLGSNEQFF. The DNA of the CDR3 is TGTGCCAGCAGCCCAACTCTAGGTTCCAATGAGCAGTTCTTC.

This sequence joins TRBV14 and TRBJ2-1, with 10 bases that match TRBD2. From germline, CDR1 is SGHDN and CDR2 FVKESK. The CDR3 contains 15 residues. The ends lost 4 bases at V and 6 bases at J; junction bases unmatched: 6. The CDR3 loop reads CASSPGLAWFNEQFF. CDR3 in DNA: TGTGCCAGCAGCCCGGGACTAGCGTGGTTCAATGAGCAGTTCTTC.

V usage is TRBV7-2 and J usage is TRBJ2-5, with D perhaps TRBD1 (6 bases). V gave up 1 base and J gave up 3 bases, with 12 bases separating them. Germline CDR1 reads SGHTA; CDR2 reads FQGNSA. The CDR3 covers 15 residues. This CDR3 is CASSLVPQGKETQYF. CDR3 in DNA: TGTGCCAGCAGCTTAGTCCCCCAGGGGAAAGAGACCCAGTACTTC.

Comment on this clone: An end of the junction differs from the germline gene, which may be a read error. This chain joins TRBV7-9 and TRBJ2-7; 9 nucleotides agree with TRBD1. CDR1 and CDR2 (germline): SEHNR, FQNEAQ (reference sequence). The CDR3 sequence is 14 residues long. CDR3 region: CSSSFGQGLNEQYF. The CDR3 nucleotides are TGTTCCAGCAGCTTCGGACAGGGGTTAAACGAGCAGTACTTC. Supplemented by reference TRBV7-9 and TRBJ2-7, the full variable domain reads DTGVSQNPRHKITKRGQNVTFRCDPISEHNRLYWYRQTLGQGPEFLTYFQNEAQLEKSRLLSDRFSAERPKGSFSTLEIQRTEQGDSAMYLCSSSFGQGLNEQYFGPGTRLTVT.

This clone came up a few times. The rearrangement links TRBV5-1 to TRBJ1-1; the D is unclear. The V and J ends lost 2 bases and 0 bases respectively, with 14 bases between them. CDR3 length equals 16 residues. The germline V gene encodes CDR1 SGHRS and CDR2 YFSETQ. The CDR3 sequence: CASSFFVLFMNTEAFF. The CDR3 nucleotides are TGCGCCAGCAGCTTTTTCGTTCTATTCATGAACACTGAAGCTTTCTTT.

The chain couples TRBV13 to TRBJ2-3; 11 bases fit TRBD2. The CDR3 consists of 16 residues. The V and J ends lost 5 bases and 5 bases, in that order; junction bases with no gene match: 9. CDR1 and CDR2 (germline): PRHDT, FYEKMQ (reference sequence). The CDR3 DNA follows: TGTGCCAGCAGCCCCACGACTAGCGGGGATGGAGATACGCAGTATTTT. Translated: CASSPTTSGDGDTQYF.

The CDR3 DNA is TGTGCCAGCAGCGGACGGACAGTCCAAGAGACCCAGTACTTC. It yields the protein CASSGRTVQETQYF. The chain joins TRBV9 to TRBJ2-5; D may be TRBD1 (6 bases). Germline CDR1 reads SGDLS; CDR2 reads YYNGEE. CDR3 length: 14 amino acids. Trimming cost V 3 bases and J 1 base, with 10 bases left between them.

The chain couples TRBV18 to TRBJ2-5; 9 bases line up with TRBD1. This CDR3 comprises 15 residues. Trimming took 6 bases from V and 3 from J; bases not matched to a gene: 8. The germline gives CDR1 KGHSH, CDR2 LQKENI. The CDR3 here is CASSPGTGREETQYF. In DNA form, the CDR3 reads TGTGCCAGCTCCCCCGGGACAGGGAGGGAAGAGACCCAGTACTTC. Together with reference TRBV18 and TRBJ2-5, the CDR3 gives the full variable domain: NAGVMQNPRHLVRRRGQEARLRCSPMKGHSHVYWYRQLPEEGLKFMVYLQKENIIDESGMPKERFSAEFPKEGPSILRIQQVVRGDSAAYFCASSPGTGREETQYFGPGTRLLVL.

The rearrangement uses TRBV10-3 and TRBJ1-2; D is ambiguous. Trimming cost V 6 bases and J 5 bases, with 16 bases left between them. There are 14 residues in the CDR3. Looked up from germline, CDR1 is ENHRY and CDR2 is SYGVKD. Written as DNA, the CDR3 is TGTGCCATCAGCGGACCGGGCAGGAGGTATGGCTACACCTTC. It translates to CAISGPGRRYGYTF.

The genes are TRBV7-2 and TRBJ2-7; 7 positions agree with TRBD2. CDR1 SGHTA and CDR2 FQGNSA come from the germline V gene. This CDR3 contains 15 residues. Losses at the gene ends were 2 bases for V and 7 bases for J; bases not matched to a gene: 11. As DNA, the CDR3 is TGTGCCAGCAGCTTAAGCGGGACCGGCACTTGGGAGCAGTACTTC. It codes for CASSLSGTGTWEQYF. The full variable domain, its missing parts supplied by reference TRBV7-2 and TRBJ2-7, is GAGVSQSPSNKVTEKGKDVELRCDPISGHTALYWYRQSLGQGLEFLIYFQGNSAPDKSGLPSDRFSAERTGGSVSTLTIQRTQQEDSAVYLCASSLSGTGTWEQYFGPGTRLTVT.

Worth noting for this clone: Other DNA sequences in the sample encode the same CDR3. The chain uses TRBV7-9 and TRBJ2-3; D might be TRBD1 (6 bases). Germline V gives CDR1 SEHNR, CDR2 FQNEAQ (reference sequence). Trimming cost V 2 bases and J 6 bases, with 15 bases left between them. The CDR3 is 15 residues long. The CDR3 DNA sequence: TGTGCCAGCAGCTTAAGGTCAGGGGTAAGGGATACGCAGTATTTT. This encodes CASSLRSGVRDTQYF.

This chain links TRBV28 with TRBJ2-5; TRBD2 matches 7 bases. J gave up 0 bases and V 10 bases, and 5 bases lay outside the gene matches. The V gene's germline CDR1 is MDHEN and CDR2 SYDVKM. CDR3 length: 13 amino acids. CDR3 region: CATSLANQETQYF. The CDR3 DNA reads TGTGCCACCTCACTAGCGAACCAAGAGACCCAGTACTTC. Full variable domain (missing parts from reference TRBV28 and TRBJ2-5): DVKVTQSSRYLVKRTGEKVFLECVQDMDHENMFWYRQDPGLGLRLIYFSYDVKMKEKGDIPEGYSVSREKKERFSLILESASTNQTSMYLCATSLANQETQYFGPGTRLLVL.

This chain connects TRBV5-1 to TRBJ1-1, with a weak D call TRBD1 (6 bases). The V and J ends lost 5 bases and 2 bases respectively, with 10 bases between them. The CDR3 runs to 13 residues. Per the germline V gene, CDR1 is SGHRS and CDR2 is YFSETQ. For the CDR3, the DNA is TGCGCCAGCAGTTCAGGGACAAACACTGAAGCTTTCTTT. Translated: CASSSGTNTEAFF.

The genes are TRBV2 and TRBJ1-2; D not resolved. V shed 6 bases and J shed 8 bases, with 16 bases lying between them. The germline CDR1 and CDR2 sequences are SNHLY and FYNNEI. The CDR3 consists of 13 residues. CDR3 amino acids: CASRDGGSMGYTF. The CDR3 nucleotides are TGTGCCAGCAGGGACGGAGGGTCGATGGGCTACACCTTC.

This clone has just a few counts. The chain is built from TRBV7-3 and TRBJ2-3, with a weak D call TRBD1 (5 bases). Germline CDR1 and CDR2: SGHTA and FQGTGA. This CDR3 contains 13 residues. V was cut by 5 bases and J by 5 bases, with 11 bases left in between. In DNA, the CDR3 is TGTGCCAGCAGCCCACCAGGGATAGATACGCAGTATTTT. It translates to CASSPPGIDTQYF.

The CDR3 sequence is CASRHRQGTADTEAFF. The CDR3 bases are TGTGCCAGCAGACACCGACAGGGGACGGCGGACACTGAAGCTTTCTTT. This chain links TRBV7-6 with TRBJ1-1, with 8 bases fitting TRBD1. The CDR3 runs 16 residues. J gave up 3 bases and V 6 bases, and 12 bases lay outside the gene matches. Germline loops: CDR1 SGHVS, CDR2 FNYEAQ.

The genes are TRBV15 and TRBJ1-1, with D maybe TRBD1 (5 bases). The CDR3 length is 15 residues. Trimming removed 5 bases from V and 3 bases from J, with 16 bases in between. Germline CDR1 reads LNHNV; CDR2 reads YYDKDF (reference sequence). The CDR3 loop is CATSGDFGEDTEAFF. The CDR3 nucleotides are TGTGCCACCAGCGGGGACTTCGGAGAGGACACTGAAGCTTTCTTT.

This clone was counted between two and nine times. The chain joins TRBV2 to TRBJ2-1, with TRBD2 matching over 8 bases. With 5 bases clipped from V and 12 bases from J, the junction kept 9 bases outside the gene matches. This CDR3 spans 13 amino acids. Germline assignment: CDR1 SNHLY and CDR2 FYNNEI. The chain's CDR3 is CASSLTGGGTQFF. Here the CDR3 DNA reads TGTGCCAGCAGTTTGACTGGCGGGGGGACGCAGTTCTTC.

The chain links TRBV7-8 to TRBJ2-1, with D perhaps matching TRBD1 (6 bases). The length of the CDR3 is 19 residues. Trimming took 0 bases from V and 3 from J, leaving 21 bases between them. Germline CDR1 SGHVS, CDR2 FQNEAQ. The CDR3 DNA is TGTGCCAGCAGCTTAGCTAGGACAGACCTTATCTTTTTCTACAATGAGCAGTTCTTC. Translated: CASSLARTDLIFFYNEQFF. Filled out from reference TRBV7-8 and TRBJ2-1, the complete variable domain reads GAGVSQSPRYKVAKRGQDVALRCDPISGHVSLFWYQQALGQGPEFLTYFQNEAQLDKSGLPSDRFFAERPEGSVSTLKIQRTQQEDSAVYLCASSLARTDLIFFYNEQFFGPGTRLTVL.

This chain joins TRBV27 and TRBJ2-5; 16 bases are a match to TRBD2. The V gene end was trimmed by 8 bases and the J gene end by 1 base; junction bases not matched to a gene: 4. This CDR3 has 16 amino acids. CDR1 MNHEY and CDR2 SMNVEV come from the germline V gene (reference sequence). The CDR3 here is CASGTSGGAPQETQYF. CDR3 nucleotides: TGTGCCAGCGGGACTAGCGGGGGGGCCCCCCAAGAGACCCAGTACTTC.

V is TRBV7-8 and J is TRBJ2-2, with a possible D match to TRBD2 (6 bases). Germline V gene lookup returns CDR1 SGHVS and CDR2 FQNEAQ. Trimming shortened V by 0 bases and J by 1 base, and 9 bases separated the two germline ends. The CDR3 covers 16 residues. In nucleotides, the CDR3 is TGTGCCAGCAGCTTAGCCCAGGGAGGGAACACCGGGGAGCTGTTTTTT. Protein: CASSLAQGGNTGELFF.

CDR3 in DNA: TGTGCCAGCAGGGGACCGACTAGCGGGAGGGACATTGTCGATACGCAGTATTTT. It translates to CASRGPTSGRDIVDTQYF. V gene TRBV2 combines with J gene TRBJ2-3, with TRBD2 identical over 14 bases. The CDR3 consists of 18 residues. Germline-derived CDR1 and CDR2 are SNHLY and FYNNEI. J lost 6 bases, V lost 6 bases, and 14 bases had no gene match. Complete variable domain (other parts from reference TRBV2 and TRBJ2-3): EPEVTQTPSHQVTQMGQEVILRCVPISNHLYFYWYRQILGQKVEFLVSFYNNEISEKSEIFDDQFSVERPDGSNFTLKIRSTKLEDSAMYFCASRGPTSGRDIVDTQYFGPGTRLTVL.

The V and J genes are TRBV9 and TRBJ1-2, with 7 nucleotides matching TRBD1. The CDR3 is made up of 15 amino acids. Germline V gene data show CDR1 as SGDLS and CDR2 as YYNGEE. The J segment lost 0 bases and the V segment lost 3 bases, leaving 5 bases of the junction unmatched. The CDR3 spells CASSAGQVSNYGYTF. The CDR3 region has the DNA TGTGCCAGCAGCGCCGGACAGGTATCTAACTATGGCTACACCTTC.

V gene TRBV18 combines with J gene TRBJ2-5, with 11 positions matching TRBD2. The germline CDR1 and CDR2 sequences are KGHSH and LQKENI. CDR3 length equals 18 residues. V was clipped by 2 bases and J by 2 bases; unmatched bases: 10. In DNA, the CDR3 is TGTGCCAGCTCACCAGCGATTGGGAGACTAGCGGGGCAAGAGACCCAGTACTTC. Amino acids: CASSPAIGRLAGQETQYF.

The V and J genes are TRBV16 and TRBJ1-6; maybe TRBD1 (6 bases). The CDR3 covers 16 residues. V gave up 4 bases and J gave up 11 bases, with 21 bases separating them. CDR1 is KGHSY and CDR2 is FQNENV in the germline V gene. The CDR3 coding sequence is TGTGCCAGCAGCCCCACCCCGACGGGGGGCTATCCACCCCTCCACTTT. Its translation is CASSPTPTGGYPPLHF. The full variable domain, completed using reference TRBV16 and TRBJ1-6, is GEEVAQTPKHLVRGEGQKAKLYCAPIKGHSYVFWYQQVLKNEFKFLISFQNENVFDETGMPKERFSAKCLPNSPCSLEIQATKLEDSAVYFCASSPTPTGGYPPLHFGNGTRLTVT.

V gene TRBV4-1 combines with J gene TRBJ2-5, with TRBD2 as a possible D gene (6 bases). The V end lost 1 base, the J end lost 2 bases, and 14 bases lay between the germline ends. The CDR3 is 16 amino acids. Looked up from germline, CDR1 is MGHRA and CDR2 is YSYEKL. The CDR3 loop reads CASSQVLGGLQETQYF. In nucleotides, the CDR3 is TGCGCCAGCAGCCAAGTTCTCGGGGGACTGCAAGAGACCCAGTACTTC.

The V gene is TRBV4-1, the J gene TRBJ1-1, with a tentative D call TRBD1 (5 bases). The CDR3 has 17 residues. V was pared by 0 bases and J by 1 base, with 15 bases between. Germline CDR1 and CDR2: MGHRA and YSYEKL. The DNA of the CDR3 is TGCGCCAGCAGCCAAGATCTCTACAGGTGGGGGAACACTGAAGCTTTCTTT. Residues: CASSQDLYRWGNTEAFF.